This TCR beta chain was obtained from a study of shared clonotypes between healthy human individuals. Study-wide results and limits: All-four-donor shared clonotypes had higher generation probabilities than non-shared clonotypes did.

Comment on this clone: Its target is not known.

Germline CDR1 and CDR2: SEHNR and FQNEAQ (reference sequence). CDR3 length equals 13 residues. Trimming pared 5 bases from V and 8 bases from J, leaving 15 bases between. TCRdb's copy holds only in-frame clones and misses some; the assay was immunoSEQ multiplex PCR. Here the sample spans 2 million to 2.5 million clones, 90% to 97% being singletons. The chain couples TRBV7-9 to TRBJ1-2; a weak D match, TRBD1 (6 bases). The clonotype was recovered from a man younger than 35 in good health. Sequenced input: naive CD4+ T cells sorted from blood. Subset meaning: CD45RA+ positively selected. CDR3 coding DNA: TGTGCCAGCAGCCTTTGGGGGGCGGGAGGCTACACCTTC. This codes for CASSLWGAGGYTF.